This TCR beta chain appears in the sequencing data of a study of identical twins. There are 13 residues in the CDR3. V was pared by 5 bases and J by 5 bases, with 5 bases of the junction left unmatched. CDR1 is MGHRA and CDR2 is YSYEKL in the germline V gene. Study-level points and caveats: Weaker excess twin sharing was seen among beta out-of-frame sequences. In zero-insertion analyses, partial confounding could arise from invariant MAIT and iNKT cells. Among out-of-frame alpha sequences shared by twins, low generation probability occurred in excess.

Through template switching, a universal primer site was introduced, and the cDNA contained unique molecular identifiers. One entry per CDR3 protein results from TCRdb running MiXCR on the 5' RACE reads. This table holds around 510,000 distinct CDR3 sequences, 13% to 15% found once. This clonotype was picked up many times. As yet, its antigen is unknown. These same data were also listed under a study on yellow fever vaccine responses in identical twins.

This TCR derives from a woman under 30 in good health. The V gene is TRBV4-1, the J gene TRBJ2-5, with TRBD1 identical over 7 bases. The source material was CD4+ T cells sorted from blood. The CDR3 region has the DNA TGCGCCAGCAGCAAAGGACAGGTGGAGACCCAGTACTTC. Its translation: CASSKGQVETQYF.